One and the same sample provided the 32 T cell receptor beta chains below, sequenced in a study of Ad26.COV2.S vaccination and SARS-CoV-2 variants. Treatment: around 19 received Ad26.COV2.S at low or high dose, single or two shots; roughly five received placebo; per-sample allocation not given. Sampling was done on day 63 after the first vaccine or placebo injection. Only in-frame clones appear in the TCRdb table, and some are missing; sequencing was by immunoSEQ multiplex PCR. The sample comprises about 480,000 clones, 87% of which are singletons, and around 13% rests with the top ten. The specimen was peripheral blood, collected in a trial of Ad26.COV2.S vaccine versus placebo. The receptor set was obtained from a person aged 18-60 years who received the Ad26.COV2.S COVID-19 vaccine or a placebo.

The rearrangement joins TRBV5-8 to TRBJ1-2; maybe TRBD1 (5 bases). CDR1 and CDR2 from the germline V gene are SGHTS and YDEGEE. This CDR3 spans 15 amino acids. V dropped 2 bases and J dropped 4 bases, with 15 bases sitting between them. The CDR3 loop is CASSLGARRPYGYTF. CDR3 nucleotides: TGTGCCAGCAGCTTAGGGGCAAGGCGACCCTATGGCTACACCTTC.

V gene TRBV5-1 combines with J gene TRBJ2-1, with 11 positions matching TRBD2. Looked up from germline, CDR1 is SGHRS and CDR2 is YFSETQ. The CDR3 extends over 14 amino acids. Trimming cost V 3 bases and J 8 bases; bases outside gene matches: 4. The CDR3 DNA follows: TGCGCCAGCAGCTCTAGCGGGAGGTTCGATGAGCAGTTCTTC. As protein: CASSSSGRFDEQFF.

The rearrangement links TRBV28 to TRBJ2-7, with TRBD2 matching 7 bases. Germline V lookup: CDR1 MDHEN, CDR2 SYDVKM. The V segment lost 10 bases and the J segment 3 bases; nucleotides outside the gene matches: 3. This CDR3 region has 11 residues. The CDR3 nucleotides read TGTGCCACAGGGAGGGACTACGAGCAGTACTTC. It encodes CATGRDYEQYF.

The V call is TRBV11-2, the J call TRBJ2-5; 8 bases agree with TRBD1. Germline-derived CDR1 and CDR2 are SGHAT and FQNNGV. Trimming removed 4 bases from V and 5 bases from J; junction bases left unmatched: 6. This CDR3 contains 14 residues. The DNA for the CDR3 is TGTGCCAGCAGCTCTCAGGGGGCTAGTGAGACCCAGTACTTC. It yields the protein CASSSQGASETQYF.

This clone was seen more than once but under ten times. The chain couples TRBV27 to TRBJ2-7; TRBD2 aligns across 9 bases. V gave up 6 bases and J gave up 4 bases; unmatched junction bases: 28. This CDR3 has 21 amino acids. Germline V gives CDR1 MNHEY, CDR2 SMNVEV (reference sequence). The CDR3 sequence is CASSPLALAGVNFPQNYEQYF. The CDR3 DNA follows: TGTGCCAGCAGCCCCTTGGCGTTAGCGGGAGTAAATTTCCCCCAGAATTACGAGCAGTACTTC.

The chain links TRBV27 to TRBJ2-1; unclear D gene. The germline gives CDR1 MNHEY, CDR2 SMNVEV (reference sequence). This CDR3 is built from 16 residues. With 4 bases removed from V and 5 bases from J, the gap between germline ends came to 18 bases. For the CDR3, the DNA is TGTGCCAGCAGTTCTACCGACGGCCGATTAAACAATGAGCAGTTCTTC. This codes for CASSSTDGRLNNEQFF.

The J gene is TRBJ1-2, the V gene TRBV6-6; D is uncertain. V shed 9 bases and J shed 3 bases, with 14 bases lying between them. The CDR3 runs to 13 residues. Germline assignment: CDR1 MNHNY and CDR2 SVGAGI (reference sequence). The CDR3 sequence: CASGNGLDYGYTF. CDR3 DNA: TGTGCCAGTGGGAACGGTCTTGACTATGGCTACACCTTC.

The chain combines TRBV19 with TRBJ1-1; D remains unclear. Germline CDR1 reads LNHDA; CDR2 reads SQIVND (reference sequence). Trimming took off 3 bases at V and 4 bases at J, with 15 bases between the two ends. This CDR3 comprises 15 residues. The CDR3 nucleotides read TGTGCCAGTAGTATGATCGGGGTAGGGAGCACTGAAGCTTTCTTT. Protein: CASSMIGVGSTEAFF.

The chain links TRBV19 to TRBJ2-3, with D unresolved. Germline V gives CDR1 LNHDA, CDR2 SQIVND (reference sequence). The CDR3 spans 15 residues. Trimming removed 3 bases from V and 0 bases from J, with 10 bases in between. CDR3 sequence (DNA): TGTGCCAGTAGTATGATCGGATCTAGCACAGATACGCAGTATTTT. It specifies CASSMIGSSTDTQYF.

The V gene is TRBV11-3, the J gene TRBJ2-2; a weak D match, TRBD1 (6 bases). The germline V and J ends were trimmed by 5 bases and 0 bases, with 13 bases remaining between them. Germline assignment: CDR1 SGHNT and CDR2 YENEEA. The CDR3 has 16 amino acids. The CDR3 DNA reads as TGTGCCAGCAGCCCCGGGACAACGTCGAACACCGGGGAGCTGTTTTTT. Translation: CASSPGTTSNTGELFF.

The chain joins TRBV3-1 (or the pseudogene TRBV3-2) to TRBJ2-3; the match to TRBD2 covers 9 bases. J was trimmed by 3 bases and V by 0 bases; bases with no gene match: 7. Germline CDR1 reads LGHDT; CDR2 reads YNNKEL (reference sequence). This CDR3 comprises 17 residues. The CDR3 is CASSQDGAGGPTDTQYF. The CDR3 region has the DNA TGTGCCAGCAGCCAAGATGGGGCGGGAGGGCCTACAGATACGCAGTATTTT.

The rearrangement links TRBV28 to TRBJ1-1; D is uncertain. Germline V gives CDR1 MDHEN, CDR2 SYDVKM. Trimming pared 1 base from V and 9 bases from J, leaving 9 bases between. This CDR3 has 12 amino acids. The CDR3 DNA follows: TGTGCCAGCAGTTTATTAACGGACCAAGCTTTCTTT. Translation gives CASSLLTDQAFF.

The chain recombines TRBV3-1 (or the pseudogene TRBV3-2) with TRBJ1-3; a possible D gene is TRBD1 (6 bases). The CDR3 is made up of 14 amino acids. Germline V lookup: CDR1 LGHDT, CDR2 YNNKEL (reference sequence). V lost 3 bases and J 4 bases, leaving 10 bases between the germline ends. The CDR3 DNA reads TGTGCCAGCAGCCAGGGGGGGCGCGGAAACACCATATATTTT. As protein: CASSQGGRGNTIYF.

V usage is TRBV15 and J usage is TRBJ2-7, with D perhaps TRBD1 (6 bases). V lost 2 bases, J lost 3 bases, and 35 bases lay in between. CDR3 size: 22 residues. Germline CDR1 reads LNHNV; CDR2 reads YYDKDF (reference sequence). The CDR3 nucleotides are TGTGCCACCAGCAGAACTTTACCCGGGACATTCGGTTCGGTCCCACTGGACTACGAGCAGTACTTC. As protein: CATSRTLPGTFGSVPLDYEQYF.

This chain joins TRBV10-2 and TRBJ2-1; 11 nucleotides line up with TRBD2. The germline CDR1 and CDR2 sequences are WSHSY and SAAADI. J gave up 6 bases and V 10 bases, and 14 bases lay outside the gene matches. The CDR3 runs 16 residues. CDR3 nucleotide sequence: TGCGCCACCCTAGAAAGGGGGACTAGCGGTGGCAATGAGCAGTTCTTC. Translation: CATLERGTSGGNEQFF.

This clone was found once. This chain uses TRBV5-1 with TRBJ1-4; the match to TRBD1 covers 7 bases. The V and J ends lost 5 bases and 5 bases, in that order; junction bases with no gene match: 0. Germline values: CDR1 SGHRS, CDR2 YFSETQ. CDR3 size: 12 residues. CDR3 bases: TGCGCCAGCAGGGGACAGAATGAAAAACTGTTTTTT. This gives the protein CASRGQNEKLFF. Supplemented by reference TRBV5-1 and TRBJ1-4, the full variable domain reads KAGVTQTPRYLIKTRGQQVTLSCSPISGHRSVSWYQQTPGQGLQFLFEYFSETQRNKGNFPGRFSGRQFSNSRSEMNVSTLELGDSALYLCASRGQNEKLFFGSGTQLSVL.

Only one count was recorded for this clone. The CDR3 DNA reads as TGTGCCTGGGGGGGGGACAGATCCTCCTACGAGCAGTACTTC. Its protein product is CAWGGDRSSYEQYF. The chain employs TRBV30 and TRBJ2-7; D is possibly TRBD1 or TRBD2 (7 bases each). Trimming shortened V by 5 bases and J by 0 bases, and 14 bases separated the two germline ends. Germline assignment: CDR1 GTSNPN and CDR2 SVGIG (reference sequence). The CDR3 is made up of 14 amino acids.

The rearrangement uses TRBV9 and TRBJ1-3; D is unresolved. Between the trimmed V and J ends, which lost 0 bases and 0 bases, there was a span of 10 bases. Germline assignment: CDR1 SGDLS and CDR2 YYNGEE. The CDR3 sequence is 16 residues long. This CDR3 reads CASSVAAVNSGNTIYF. CDR3 nucleotide sequence: TGTGCCAGCAGCGTAGCTGCCGTCAACTCTGGAAACACCATATATTTT.

J is TRBJ1-5 and V is TRBV27; TRBD1 might be the D (6 bases). From germline, CDR1 is MNHEY and CDR2 SMNVEV (reference sequence). The CDR3 runs to 17 residues. V gave up 6 bases and J gave up 4 bases, with 22 bases separating them. The CDR3 is CASSHPPRGARNQPQHF. As DNA, the CDR3 is TGTGCCAGCAGCCATCCCCCTCGGGGGGCAAGAAATCAGCCCCAGCATTTT.

This chain joins TRBV5-6 and TRBJ1-5; D unresolved. From germline, CDR1 is SGHDT and CDR2 YYEEEE. V was pared by 0 bases and J by 5 bases, with 15 bases between. The length of the CDR3 is 16 residues. CDR3 nucleotide sequence: TGTGCCAGCAGCTTGGGACCGAACTTAATCCATCAGCCCCAGCATTTT. Translated: CASSLGPNLIHQPQHF.

This sequence joins TRBV29-1 and TRBJ2-7, with D unclear. This CDR3 spans 13 amino acids. The germline V gene has CDR1 SQVTM and CDR2 ANQGSEA. The V and J ends lost 5 bases and 2 bases respectively, with 13 bases between them. The chain's CDR3 is CSVKGRITYEQYF. In nucleotides, the CDR3 is TGCAGCGTTAAAGGCAGGATTACCTACGAGCAGTACTTC.

The rearrangement links TRBV19 to TRBJ2-1, with D perhaps TRBD2 (5 bases). Between the trimmed V and J ends, which lost 7 bases and 3 bases, there was a span of 16 bases. This CDR3 contains 15 residues. Germline loops: CDR1 LNHDA, CDR2 SQIVND (reference sequence). The CDR3 region is CASKGEPGGYNEQFF. DNA for the CDR3: TGTGCCAGTAAGGGTGAGCCCGGAGGCTACAATGAGCAGTTCTTC.

This clone was detected once. The V gene is TRBV5-1, the J gene TRBJ2-5; TRBD2 matches 7 bases. The CDR3 contains 13 residues. The germline V gene has CDR1 SGHRS and CDR2 YFSETQ. J gave up 5 bases and V 7 bases, and 8 bases lay outside the gene matches. The CDR3 sequence is CASEGGSGETQYF. In nucleotides, the CDR3 is TGCGCCAGCGAGGGCGGGAGCGGGGAGACCCAGTACTTC.

The sample holds one count of this clone. The V call is TRBV4-3, the J call TRBJ1-1; D is unresolved. The CDR3 consists of 15 residues. V was trimmed by 0 bases and J by 3 bases, leaving 11 bases between them. Germline V gene sequence: CDR1 LGHNA, CDR2 YSLEER. The CDR3 nucleotides are TGCGCCAGCAGCCAAGATCGGGTGAGGGACACTGAAGCTTTCTTT. Translated: CASSQDRVRDTEAFF.

The rearrangement uses TRBV28 and TRBJ1-3; no clear D. This CDR3 has 12 residues. The ends were cut back, 7 bases at V and 0 bases at J, with 4 bases in the middle. Germline V gene data show CDR1 as MDHEN and CDR2 as SYDVKM. The chain's CDR3 is CASISSGNTIYF. The DNA for the CDR3 is TGTGCCAGCATAAGCTCTGGAAACACCATATATTTT.

V and J are TRBV27 and TRBJ2-7; the match to TRBD2 covers 10 bases. The CDR3 is made up of 17 amino acids. J lost 4 bases, V lost 5 bases, and 14 bases had no gene match. CDR1 is MNHEY and CDR2 is SMNVEV in the germline V gene (reference sequence). CDR3 sequence reads: CASSPLPASGRRYEQYF. Here the CDR3 DNA reads TGTGCCAGCAGTCCCCTCCCGGCTAGCGGGAGACGGTACGAGCAGTACTTC.

This rearrangement joins TRBV10-3 to TRBJ1-2; D gene unclear. Germline values: CDR1 ENHRY, CDR2 SYGVKD. This CDR3 contains 13 residues. V was trimmed by 0 bases and J by 4 bases, leaving 6 bases between them. The CDR3 loop is CAISESFAYGYTF. The CDR3 nucleotides read TGTGCCATCAGTGAGTCGTTCGCCTATGGCTACACCTTC.

The chain employs TRBV4-3 and TRBJ2-2; 8 bases are a match to TRBD1. The CDR3 consists of 15 residues. V was pared by 3 bases and J by 6 bases, with 6 bases of the junction left unmatched. Looked up from germline, CDR1 is LGHNA and CDR2 is YSLEER. The DNA for the CDR3 is TGCGCCAGCAGCCAGCGGACAGGGAATGCCGGGGAGCTGTTTTTT. It codes for CASSQRTGNAGELFF.

The V gene is TRBV11-2, the J gene TRBJ1-4, with unresolved D. V lost 5 bases and J 4 bases, leaving 11 bases between the germline ends. Germline loops: CDR1 SGHAT, CDR2 FQNNGV. The CDR3 is 14 amino acids. This chain's CDR3 is CASSPPGVNEKLFF. As DNA, the CDR3 is TGTGCCAGCAGCCCGCCCGGGGTTAATGAAAAACTGTTTTTT.

V usage is TRBV9 and J usage is TRBJ2-1; D uncertain. Germline loops: CDR1 SGDLS, CDR2 YYNGEE. Trimming removed 0 bases at V and 7 bases at J, with 11 bases between. The length of the CDR3 is 14 residues. CDR3 loop: CASSVDGGPNEQFF. The CDR3 DNA reads as TGTGCCAGCAGCGTAGATGGCGGACCGAATGAGCAGTTCTTC.

This clone was observed a single time. V is TRBV6-6 and J is TRBJ1-2; D not certain. Germline CDR1 is MNHNY and CDR2 is SVGAGI (reference sequence). The V end lost 0 bases, the J end lost 7 bases, and 15 bases lay between the germline ends. This CDR3 contains 15 residues. CDR3 region: CASSYSIAAYGGYTF. In nucleotides, the CDR3 is TGTGCCAGCAGTTACTCGATTGCGGCATACGGTGGCTACACCTTC.

This CDR3 reads CASSSTSGRPTDTQYF. The CDR3 region has the DNA TGTGCCAGCAGCTCGACTAGCGGGAGACCCACAGATACGCAGTATTTT. This rearrangement joins TRBV7-2 to TRBJ2-3, with 12 nucleotides matching TRBD2. Germline V gene sequence: CDR1 SGHTA, CDR2 FQGNSA. V was pared by 4 bases and J by 2 bases, with 4 bases of the junction left unmatched. This CDR3 contains 16 residues. Variable domain in full (rest from reference TRBV7-2 and TRBJ2-3): GAGVSQSPSNKVTEKGKDVELRCDPISGHTALYWYRQSLGQGLEFLIYFQGNSAPDKSGLPSDRFSAERTGGSVSTLTIQRTQQEDSAVYLCASSSTSGRPTDTQYFGPGTRLTVL.